One and the same sample provided the 4 T cell receptor delta chains below, sequenced in a study of gamma-delta chains in newborns, infants, children. TCRdb made new clone calls on the reads using CATT. The repertoire has 14,000 to 15,000 delta-chain clones, approximately 7% of them found once; the top ten carry about a fifth. Sequencing was performed on blood. Every receptor here comes from a child who was a newborn, infant or young child, either healthy, febrile or measles-vaccinated (not recorded which).

About this clone: At one of its ends the junction is not consistent with the germline gene, which may arise from a read error. Other DNA sequences within the sample encode an identical CDR3. V gene TRDV2 combines with J gene TRDJ3, with TRDD3 identical over 13 bases. The CDR3 sequence is 20 residues long. Germline V gives CDR1 GEAIGNYY, CDR2 EKD. The CDR3 loop is CACDTVLGDTSSWGTRQMFF. The DNA of the CDR3 is TGTGCCTGTGACACCGTACTGGGGGATACGAGCTCCTGGGGCACCCGCCAGATGTTTTTC.

Only a few counts were recorded for this clone. This chain connects TRDV2 to TRDJ2, with 11 bases fitting TRDD3. This CDR3 has 16 amino acids. Germline CDR1 reads GEAIGNYY; CDR2 reads EKD. The V and J ends lost 4 bases and 6 bases, in that order; junction bases with no gene match: 9. The DNA for the CDR3 is TGTGCCTGTGATCTACTGGGGGATAACCAGGCAGCACAACTCTTCTTT. Its translation is CACDLLGDNQAAQLFF.

The sample holds a few counts of this clone. The J gene is TRDJ3, the V gene TRDV2, with 8 positions matching TRDD3. The trim removed 0 bases at V and 4 bases at J, leaving 10 bases unmatched. The CDR3 runs to 19 residues. Germline CDR1 and CDR2: GEAIGNYY and EKD. CDR3 residues: CACDTAWGNVFWDTRQMFF. CDR3 DNA sequence: TGTGCCTGTGACACCGCCTGGGGGAATGTCTTTTGGGACACCCGACAGATGTTTTTC.

A few counts support this clone. This chain joins TRDV2 and TRDJ2, with 10 bases matching TRDD3. Germline lookup yields CDR1 GEAIGNYY and CDR2 EKD. The CDR3 is made up of 17 amino acids. With 1 base clipped from V and 1 base from J, the junction kept 5 bases outside the gene matches. Written as DNA, the CDR3 is TGTGCCTGTGACACTGGGGGATACTCTGATTTGACAGCACAACTCTTCTTT. Its translation is CACDTGGYSDLTAQLFF.